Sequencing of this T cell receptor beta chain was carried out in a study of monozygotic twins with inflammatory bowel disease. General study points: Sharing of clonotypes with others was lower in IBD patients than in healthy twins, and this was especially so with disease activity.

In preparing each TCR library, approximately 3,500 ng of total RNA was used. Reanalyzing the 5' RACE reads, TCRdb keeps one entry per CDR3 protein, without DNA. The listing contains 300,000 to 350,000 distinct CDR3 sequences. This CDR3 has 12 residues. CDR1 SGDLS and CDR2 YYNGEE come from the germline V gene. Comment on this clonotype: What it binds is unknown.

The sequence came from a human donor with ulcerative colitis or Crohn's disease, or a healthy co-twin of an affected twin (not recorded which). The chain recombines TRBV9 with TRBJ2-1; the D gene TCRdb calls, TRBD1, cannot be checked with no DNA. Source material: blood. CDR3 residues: CASSVGDNEQFF. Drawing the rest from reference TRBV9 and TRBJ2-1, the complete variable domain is DSGVTQTPKHLITATGQRVTLRCSPRSGDLSVYWYQQSLDQGLQFLIQYYNGEERAKGNILERFSAQQFPDLHSELNLSSLELGDSALYFCASSVGDNEQFFGPGTRLTVL.